This T cell receptor (beta chain) was retrieved from a study of blood T cells in healthy people across ages. As concerns this clonotype: As yet, its antigen is unknown.

The second PCR ran roughly 6 to 11 cycles with a sample-barcoded 5' primer and J-beta primers. TCRdb reprocessed the 5' RACE reads via MiXCR and lists one record per CDR3 protein. The sample has 1.5 million to 2 million distinct CDR3 sequences, about 50% seen once; the top ten hold approximately 2.1%. Total RNA extraction produced at least 5.5 micrograms (per sample) for the study. Regarding the study as a whole: Whereas aged donors had fewer naive CD4+ cells, long-lived donors had more of them and higher diversity.

CDR3 length: 14 residues. In germline, CDR1 is SGDLS, CDR2 YYNGEE. V is TRBV9 and J is TRBJ2-7; no clear D gene. The end of the DNA aligns better with TRBJ2-5, so the J call may be wrong. Specimen: blood. The clonotype was recovered from a middle-aged woman in good health. Here the CDR3 reads CASSVDSGWETQYF. The CDR3 coding sequence is TGTGCCAGCAGCGTAGATAGTGGATGGGAGACCCAGTACTTC.